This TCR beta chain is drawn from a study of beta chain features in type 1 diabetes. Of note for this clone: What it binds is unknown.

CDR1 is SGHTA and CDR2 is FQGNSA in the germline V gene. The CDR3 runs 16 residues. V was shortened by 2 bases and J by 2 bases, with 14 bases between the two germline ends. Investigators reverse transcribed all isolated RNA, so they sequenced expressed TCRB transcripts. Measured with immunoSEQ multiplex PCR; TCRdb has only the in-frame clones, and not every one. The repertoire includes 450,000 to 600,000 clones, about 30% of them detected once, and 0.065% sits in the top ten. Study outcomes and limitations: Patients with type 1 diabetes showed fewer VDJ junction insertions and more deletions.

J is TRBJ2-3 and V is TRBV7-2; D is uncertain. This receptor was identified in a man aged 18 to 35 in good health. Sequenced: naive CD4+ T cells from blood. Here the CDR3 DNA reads TGTGCCAGCAGCTTATTGGTCCAAGTTTACACAGATACGCAGTATTTT. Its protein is CASSLLVQVYTDTQYF.